The 14 T cell receptor beta chains below all came from one sample that was sequenced in a study of radiotherapy plus CTLA-4 blockade in lung cancer. The protocol was immunoSEQ multiplex PCR, while the TCRdb copy is restricted to in-frame clones and leaves out a portion. The sample carries 25,000 to 30,000 clones, 77% recorded once. Material: peripheral blood, obtained from a patient treated with radiotherapy plus ipilimumab. The source of these receptors is a human donor with non-small cell lung cancer that progressed on radiotherapy plus ipilimumab.

This rearrangement joins TRBV4-3 to TRBJ1-2, with D uncertain. The germline V gene encodes CDR1 LGHNA and CDR2 YSLEER. The CDR3 totals 14 residues. Trimming removed 0 bases at V and 5 bases at J, with 10 bases between. In DNA form, the CDR3 reads TGCGCCAGCAGCCAAGAAAGGCAGGCTTATGGCTACACCTTC. Translated: CASSQERQAYGYTF.

This sequence joins TRBV7-9 and TRBJ2-1; a possible D gene is TRBD1 (6 bases). CDR1 is SEHNR and CDR2 is FQNEAQ in the germline V gene (reference sequence). Trimming removed 6 bases from V and 10 bases from J, with 19 bases in between. CDR3 size: 14 residues. This CDR3 reads CASRRANREHEQFF. CDR3 DNA: TGTGCCAGCAGACGTGCAAACAGGGAGCACGAGCAGTTCTTC. Together with reference TRBV7-9 and TRBJ2-1, the CDR3 gives the full variable domain: DTGVSQNPRHKITKRGQNVTFRCDPISEHNRLYWYRQTLGQGPEFLTYFQNEAQLEKSRLLSDRFSAERPKGSFSTLEIQRTEQGDSAMYLCASRRANREHEQFFGPGTRLTVL.

This chain links TRBV5-1 with TRBJ2-2; 9 positions match TRBD1. This CDR3 is 17 amino acids long. The J segment lost 6 bases and the V segment lost 1 base, leaving 10 bases of the junction unmatched. The germline V gene encodes CDR1 SGHRS and CDR2 YFSETQ. The CDR3 is CASSLTSGTGTSGELFF. The CDR3 region has the DNA TGCGCCAGCAGCTTGACTTCCGGGACAGGGACGTCCGGGGAGCTGTTTTTT.

V gene TRBV4-3 combines with J gene TRBJ2-3; 9 nucleotides align to TRBD2. Losses at the gene ends were 4 bases for V and 3 bases for J; bases not matched to a gene: 14. Germline CDR1 LGHNA, CDR2 YSLEER. This CDR3 is 18 amino acids long. The CDR3 bases are TGCGCCAGCAGCCTCCTCTCGGGGAGAGCGGGGGGAACAGATACGCAGTATTTT. Its protein product is CASSLLSGRAGGTDTQYF.

This sequence joins TRBV7-9 and TRBJ2-1; possible D gene TRBD1, 6 bases. CDR1 and CDR2 from the germline V gene are SEHNR and FQNEAQ (reference sequence). Trimming removed 1 base at V and 6 bases at J, with 10 bases between. The length of the CDR3 is 14 residues. CDR3 protein: CASSLVGTSNEQFF. In DNA form, the CDR3 reads TGTGCCAGCAGCTTAGTAGGGACAAGCAATGAGCAGTTCTTC.

Relative to its sample, this clone is large (0.1 to 1%). The chain carries TRBV27 and TRBJ2-2, with 7 bases aligning to TRBD2. The CDR3 is made up of 17 amino acids. V dropped 0 bases and J dropped 1; count of bases not matched to a gene: 5. Germline loops: CDR1 MNHEY, CDR2 SMNVEV (reference sequence). This CDR3 reads CASSLSRERGNTGELFF. CDR3 nucleotides: TGTGCCAGCAGTTTATCGAGGGAGCGGGGGAACACCGGGGAGCTGTTTTTT.

J is TRBJ1-1 and V is TRBV12-5; D is undetermined. V lost 1 base and J lost 1, with 4 bases in between. Germline V gene sequence: CDR1 LGHNT, CDR2 FRNRAP. CDR3 size: 13 residues. In nucleotides, the CDR3 is TGTGCTAGTGGTTTGGGAACGAACACTGAAGCTTTCTTT. Protein product: CASGLGTNTEAFF.

This chain links TRBV5-1 with TRBJ1-5, with 7 bases lining up with TRBD1. V dropped 5 bases and J dropped 5; count of bases not matched to a gene: 7. The germline gives CDR1 SGHRS, CDR2 YFSETQ. The CDR3 is 14 amino acids. The CDR3 protein is CASSSGTADQPQHF. The CDR3 DNA reads TGCGCCAGCAGTTCCGGGACAGCGGATCAGCCCCAGCATTTT.

The rearrangement joins TRBV2 to TRBJ1-1; maybe TRBD1 (5 bases). The CDR3 runs 16 residues. Trimming left V 7 bases short and J 3 bases short, with 21 bases between. The germline V gene has CDR1 SNHLY and CDR2 FYNNEI. The CDR3 here is CASTTPGGFQDTEAFF. The CDR3 DNA is TGTGCCAGCACCACTCCGGGGGGATTTCAGGACACTGAAGCTTTCTTT.

Only a few counts were recorded for this clone. The rearrangement links TRBV29-1 to TRBJ2-1; 12 positions match TRBD2. Germline lookup yields CDR1 SQVTM and CDR2 ANQGSEA. This CDR3 contains 15 residues. The J segment lost 2 bases and the V segment lost 3 bases, leaving 2 bases of the junction unmatched. CDR3 sequence: CSVEGLAGPYNEQFF. The DNA for the CDR3 is TGCAGCGTTGAGGGACTAGCGGGTCCCTACAATGAGCAGTTCTTC.

This chain links TRBV2 with TRBJ2-3; TRBD2 matches 9 bases. CDR3 length equals 19 residues. CDR1 is SNHLY, CDR2 FYNNEI, per germline. Trimming cost V 8 bases and J 0 bases; bases outside gene matches: 18. CDR3 DNA: TGTGCCAGCTGGGGGCGGGGCCCGAGACTAGCGGATAGCACAGATACGCAGTATTTT. It yields the protein CASWGRGPRLADSTDTQYF.

The chain recombines TRBV28 with TRBJ2-3; TRBD2 is a possible D gene (5 bases). CDR3 size: 15 residues. Trimming took off 1 base at V and 1 base at J, with 9 bases between the two ends. CDR1 and CDR2 from the germline V gene are MDHEN and SYDVKM. CDR3 nucleotides: TGTGCCAGCAGTTTATCTTCTAGCCGCACAGATACGCAGTATTTT. This gives the protein CASSLSSSRTDTQYF. Full variable domain (missing parts from reference TRBV28 and TRBJ2-3): DVKVTQSSRYLVKRTGEKVFLECVQDMDHENMFWYRQDPGLGLRLIYFSYDVKMKEKGDIPEGYSVSREKKERFSLILESASTNQTSMYLCASSLSSSRTDTQYFGPGTRLTVL.

This clone was seen only once. J is TRBJ1-1 and V is TRBV7-6; unclear D gene. The germline V and J ends were trimmed by 6 bases and 5 bases, with 13 bases remaining between them. The CDR3 contains 13 residues. The germline V gene has CDR1 SGHVS and CDR2 FNYEAQ. The CDR3 region is CASSLTSETEAFF. CDR3 nucleotide sequence: TGTGCCAGCAGTTTAACATCCGAAACTGAAGCTTTCTTT.

The chain carries TRBV4-1 and TRBJ1-5; a weak D match, TRBD1 (5 bases). Germline CDR1 and CDR2: MGHRA and YSYEKL. The CDR3 is made up of 19 amino acids. V was clipped by 0 bases and J by 4 bases, with 22 bases between them. The CDR3 loop reads CASSQDPWGIRAPNQPQHF. The CDR3 coding sequence is TGCGCCAGCAGCCAAGATCCATGGGGGATCAGGGCGCCGAATCAGCCCCAGCATTTT.